This T cell receptor (beta chain) was identified in a study of long-term antiretroviral therapy in people with HIV. This was the immunoSEQ v3.0 assay at survey level. Generated by immunoSEQ multiplex PCR, the TCRdb table keeps only in-frame clones and is missing some. The table records 25,000 to 30,000 clones, almost 80% of them present only once. The CDR3 is 14 amino acids. V gave up 6 bases and J gave up 2 bases; unmatched junction bases: 2. In germline, CDR1 is MDHEN, CDR2 SYDVKM. Study-wide results and caveats: Dominant in the repertoire at all time points were clones expanded before ART. Against controls, HIV repertoires showed narrower ranges of CDR3 length.

On this clone: Its antigen is not identified.

Treatment for all HIV-infected participants took place in the United States. J is TRBJ1-2 and V is TRBV28; TRBD1 agrees at 11 bases. The sample in question was unsorted PBMCs, obtained 2.1 years after starting antiretroviral therapy. The TCR sequence derives from a man aged 30-40 years with HIV. CDR3 nucleotides: TGTGCCAGCAGACGGACAGGGGGCAACTATGGCTACACCTTC. Translation: CASRRTGGNYGYTF.